The 5 T cell receptor beta chains reported below all come from one sample, sequenced in a study of blood T cell repertoires in COVID-19. Repertoires were generated with immunoSEQ multiplex PCR, while TCRdb's copy carries only in-frame clones and drops some. The sample records roughly 85,000 clones, 70% to 90% being singletons. Source material: peripheral blood. The receptors here all came from a man aged 45-65 years with active or convalescent COVID-19.

In DNA, the CDR3 is TGCGCCAGCAGCCAGGAACTAGCGGGGGCCTACAATGAGCAGTTCTTC. Its translation is CASSQELAGAYNEQFF. This sequence joins TRBV4-1 and TRBJ2-1; TRBD2 matches 11 bases. With 3 bases clipped from V and 2 bases from J, the junction kept 3 bases outside the gene matches. Germline V lookup: CDR1 MGHRA, CDR2 YSYEKL. The CDR3 sequence is 16 residues long.

The chain employs TRBV5-6 and TRBJ2-1; no firm D call. The V and J ends lost 2 bases and 4 bases respectively, with 13 bases between them. Per the germline V gene, CDR1 is SGHDT and CDR2 is YYEEEE. This CDR3 is built from 15 residues. The chain's CDR3 is CASSFLGSEYNEQFF. CDR3 sequence (DNA): TGTGCCAGCAGCTTCCTAGGCAGCGAATACAATGAGCAGTTCTTC.

The chain carries TRBV19 and TRBJ2-6, with D possibly being TRBD2 (6 bases). V dropped 3 bases and J dropped 0 bases, with 15 bases sitting between them. The length of the CDR3 is 18 residues. Germline loops: CDR1 LNHDA, CDR2 SQIVND (reference sequence). The CDR3 reads CASSIPRGISSGANVLTF. DNA of the CDR3: TGTGCCAGTAGTATTCCCCGCGGGATTTCCTCTGGGGCCAACGTCCTGACTTTC.

The chain couples TRBV28 to TRBJ1-1, with unresolved D. The CDR3 loop spans 14 amino acids. From germline, CDR1 is MDHEN and CDR2 SYDVKM. V lost 10 bases to trimming and J lost 1 base, with 16 bases between them. The CDR3 loop reads CATRRYEGNTEAFF. DNA for the CDR3: TGTGCCACCCGGCGATACGAGGGGAACACTGAAGCTTTCTTT.

The chain is built from TRBV2 and TRBJ2-2; TRBD1 might be the D (6 bases). The CDR3 is 18 amino acids. CDR1 is SNHLY and CDR2 is FYNNEI in the germline V gene. The V end lost 2 bases, the J end lost 6 bases, and 22 bases lay between the germline ends. This chain's CDR3 is CASSETPLGTWGAGELFF. The CDR3 nucleotides read TGTGCCAGCAGTGAAACCCCTCTTGGGACATGGGGCGCCGGGGAGCTGTTTTTT.